This is a list of T cell receptor beta chains from one sample in a study of cytomegalovirus exposure and HLA in healthy donors. Sequenced by immunoSEQ multiplex PCR; TCRdb stores in-frame clones only, minus some. In total, the table holds about 110,000 clones. Sequenced: PBMCs. The receptors were sampled from a man in his forties in good health and CMV-seropositive. The CDR3 runs from the conserved cysteine through the conserved F or W. The D gene is left open where the match is weak.

TRBD2 | TRBJ2-1 | TRBV6-4 | TGTGCCAGCAGAGTGACTAGCGGGAATTCCTACAATGAGCAGTTCTTC | CASRVTSGNSYNEQFF
NA | TRBJ2-7 | TRBV2 | TGTGCCAGCAGTCGGACTATTTACGAGCAGTACTTC | CASSRTIYEQYF
NA | TRBJ1-1 | TRBV20-1 | TGCAGTGGCAGACTGGAAACTGAAGCTTTCTTT | CSGRLETEAFF
NA | TRBJ2-1 | TRBV7-3 | TGTGCCAGCAGTTCCGGACAATCAACGTTCTTC | CASSSGQSTFF
NA | TRBJ2-7 | TRBV4-2 | TGTGCCAGCAGCCAAGGGTTCACCAGCGGATTCTCCTACGAGCAGTACTTC | CASSQGFTSGFSYEQYF
TRBD1 | TRBJ2-2 | TRBV19 | TGTGCCAGTAGCCCGGGACAGGGAAAAACCGGGGAGCTGTTTTTT | CASSPGQGKTGELFF
TRBD1 | TRBJ1-2 | TRBV7-3 | TGTGCCAGCAGCCTATCTGCACAGGGGAAAGGCTACACCTTC | CASSLSAQGKGYTF
NA | TRBJ1-1 | TRBV28 | TGTGCCAGCAGTTTAACAGGGCGGAATGAAGTTTTCTTT | CASSLTGRNEVFF
NA | TRBJ2-3 | TRBV20-1 | TGCAGTGCTCTCAGGGCAGATACGCAGTATTTT | CSALRADTQYF
NA | TRBJ2-2 | TRBV10-1 | TGCGCCAGCAGTCCCGGGAGAACCGGGGAGCTGTTTTTT | CASSPGRTGELFF
TRBD1 | TRBJ2-7 | TRBV5-4 | TGTGCCAGCAGTTTATCCGGGACAGGGAGTTACGAGCAGTACTTC | CASSLSGTGSYEQYF
TRBD1 | TRBJ2-5 | TRBV11-1 | TGTGCCAGCAGCGGACAGGGTCCGCAAGAGACCCAGTACTTC | CASSGQGPQETQYF
TRBD1 | TRBJ1-2 | TRBV10-3 | TGTGCCATCAGTGACGGGGACAGGGTCTATGGCTACACCTTC | CAISDGDRVYGYTF
TRBD1 | TRBJ2-2 | TRBV15 | TGTGCCACCAGCGGCGGACAGGTCAACACCGGGGAGCTGTTTTTT | CATSGGQVNTGELFF
TRBD1 | TRBJ1-3 | TRBV2 | TGTGCCAGCACACCGGGACAGATCTCTGGAAACACCATATATTTT | CASTPGQISGNTIYF
NA | TRBJ1-1 | TRBV27 | TGTGCCAGCAAACCGCGAGGCAGGGTAAACACTGAAGCTTTCTTT | CASKPRGRVNTEAFF
NA | TRBJ2-4 | TRBV29-1 | TGCAGCGTTGTCCTCCCTCGGAACATTCAGTACTTC | CSVVLPRNIQYF
TRBD1 | TRBJ2-7 | TRBV28 | TGTGCCAGCAGCGGGACAGGGTATTCCTACGAGCAGTACTTC | CASSGTGYSYEQYF
NA | TRBJ2-6 | TRBV5-6 | TGTGCCAGCAGTCTCGTCCTTAGCTCTGGGGCCAACGTCCTGACTTTC | CASSLVLSSGANVLTF
NA | TRBJ1-5 | TRBV27 | TGTGCCAGCAGTCCCCCGGGGCAGCCCCAGCATTTT | CASSPPGQPQHF
NA | TRBJ1-1 | TRBV5-4 | TGTGCCAGCAGCCCCGGTGGGCAGATTAACACTGAAGCTTTCTTT | CASSPGGQINTEAFF
TRBD1 | TRBJ1-5 | TRBV27 | TGTGCCAGCAGGCTCCGGTCACAGGGGGCAGGCAATCAGCCCCAGCATTTT | CASRLRSQGAGNQPQHF
TRBD1 | TRBJ2-7 | TRBV25-1 | TGTGCCAGCAGTGAATCCGGGACAGGGGGCAACTACGAGCAGTACTTC | CASSESGTGGNYEQYF
NA | TRBJ1-1 | TRBV4-1 | TGCGCCAGCAGCCAAGATCACAGACACACTGAAGCTTTCTTT | CASSQDHRHTEAFF
NA | TRBJ2-1 | TRBV27 | TGTGCCAGCAGTCGGAGGGATGAGCAGTTCTTC | CASSRRDEQFF
NA | TRBJ2-1 | TRBV6-1 | TGTGCCAGCAGTGTGGATAGCGAGTACTACAATGAGCAGTTCTTC | CASSVDSEYYNEQFF